This T cell receptor beta chain was retrieved from a study of regulatory T cells in long-lasting Graves disease. Study at large: Graves' patients, diagnosed recently, had received antithyroid drugs under 3 months.

CDR1 is MDHEN, CDR2 SYDVKM, per germline. V was clipped by 8 bases and J by 1 base, with 23 bases between them. The CDR3 totals 17 residues. Time point reported: newly diagnosed GD, antithyroid drugs for less than 3 months. Construction of the TCR library relied on RNA isolated from PBMCs. Combining iRepertoire HTBI primers with Arm-PCR of CDR3 regions, the authors built TCR beta libraries. One entry per CDR3 protein results from TCRdb running MiXCR on the multiplex PCR reads. This table holds 350,000 to 500,000 distinct CDR3 sequences, less than 15% found once. The same data also went into a second study, on T cells in Graves' hyperthyroidism and ophthalmopathy.

This clonotype was obtained from a woman in her forties or fifties with Graves disease. Here the sequenced sample was peripheral blood mononuclear cells (PBMCs), taken at new diagnosis, from a patient treated with antithyroid drugs. The rearrangement links TRBV28 to TRBJ2-5; the D gene is possibly TRBD1 (6 bases). CDR3 in DNA: TGTGCCAGCCGCCTCCAAACGCTACGGGACACCCAAGAGACCCAGTACTTC. Its protein is CASRLQTLRDTQETQYF.